The 7 T cell receptor beta chains given below trace back to one sample, sequenced in a study of shared clonotypes between healthy human individuals. Only in-frame clones appear in the TCRdb table, and some are missing; sequencing was by immunoSEQ multiplex PCR. The table has 2 million to 2.5 million clones, nearly 97% seen once; the top ten hold 0.13%. Sequencing used naive CD4+ T cells sorted from blood. Regarding subset: CD45RA+ positively selected. Source of these receptors: a man younger than 30 in good health.

This chain connects TRBV25-1 to TRBJ2-1; D uncertain. V shed 4 bases and J shed 0 bases, with 7 bases lying between them. The CDR3 loop spans 14 amino acids. Per the germline V gene, CDR1 is MGHDK and CDR2 is SYGVNS. For the CDR3, the DNA is TGTGCCAGCAGTGGAGCGACCTCCTACAATGAGCAGTTCTTC. Translating it yields CASSGATSYNEQFF.

The J gene is TRBJ2-5, the V gene TRBV6-1; D ambiguous. The CDR3 totals 17 residues. Trimming removed 2 bases from V and 1 base from J, with 17 bases in between. Germline V gives CDR1 MNHNS, CDR2 SASEGT. DNA for the CDR3: TGTGCCAGCAGTGAACCCCCCGAACGTGGTTCCCAAGAGACCCAGTACTTC. Its protein is CASSEPPERGSQETQYF.

The chain employs TRBV7-9 and TRBJ2-7; TRBD2 agrees at 13 bases. There are 15 residues in the CDR3. The V segment lost 1 base and the J segment 4 bases; nucleotides outside the gene matches: 1. The germline V gene encodes CDR1 SEHNR and CDR2 FQNEAQ (reference sequence). The CDR3 DNA follows: TGTGCCAGCAGCTTAGGACTAGCGGGGGGATACGAGCAGTACTTC. Amino acid sequence: CASSLGLAGGYEQYF.

Notes on this clone: Other DNA sequences in the sample encode the same CDR3. The gene calls are TRBV6-5 and TRBJ1-5; D is unresolved. This CDR3 comprises 13 residues. CDR1 is MNHEY, CDR2 SVGAGI, per germline. Deletions cut 0 bases from V and 4 bases from J, with 4 bases between. CDR3 in amino acids: CASSYSINQPQHF. In DNA, the CDR3 is TGTGCCAGCAGTTACTCCATTAATCAGCCCCAGCATTTT.

The genes are TRBV2 and TRBJ2-7, with D perhaps matching TRBD2 (6 bases). Germline V CDR1 and CDR2: SNHLY, FYNNEI. Trimming stripped 2 bases from V and 4 bases from J, with 15 bases between. The CDR3 contains 15 residues. Here the CDR3 reads CASSERLAAQYEQYF. The CDR3 region has the DNA TGTGCCAGCAGTGAAAGATTAGCGGCTCAGTACGAGCAGTACTTC. Drawing the rest from reference TRBV2 and TRBJ2-7, the complete variable domain is EPEVTQTPSHQVTQMGQEVILRCVPISNHLYFYWYRQILGQKVEFLVSFYNNEISEKSEIFDDQFSVERPDGSNFTLKIRSTKLEDSAMYFCASSERLAAQYEQYFGPGTRLTVT.

This rearrangement joins TRBV27 to TRBJ2-6, with unresolved D. In germline, CDR1 is MNHEY, CDR2 SMNVEV (reference sequence). The CDR3 consists of 15 residues. Trimming left V 4 bases short and J 0 bases short, with 7 bases between. The CDR3 DNA reads TGTGCCAGCAGTTCTCAAATCTCTGGGGCCAACGTCCTGACTTTC. As protein: CASSSQISGANVLTF.

The chain has TRBV18 and TRBJ2-3; a weak D match, TRBD2 (7 bases). There are 17 residues in the CDR3. Trimming took 0 bases from V and 3 from J, leaving 16 bases between them. Germline CDR1 and CDR2: KGHSH and LQKENI. CDR3 residues: CASSPPAGGAKTDTQYF. In DNA, the CDR3 is TGTGCCAGCTCACCACCGGCTGGGGGGGCCAAGACAGATACGCAGTATTTT.